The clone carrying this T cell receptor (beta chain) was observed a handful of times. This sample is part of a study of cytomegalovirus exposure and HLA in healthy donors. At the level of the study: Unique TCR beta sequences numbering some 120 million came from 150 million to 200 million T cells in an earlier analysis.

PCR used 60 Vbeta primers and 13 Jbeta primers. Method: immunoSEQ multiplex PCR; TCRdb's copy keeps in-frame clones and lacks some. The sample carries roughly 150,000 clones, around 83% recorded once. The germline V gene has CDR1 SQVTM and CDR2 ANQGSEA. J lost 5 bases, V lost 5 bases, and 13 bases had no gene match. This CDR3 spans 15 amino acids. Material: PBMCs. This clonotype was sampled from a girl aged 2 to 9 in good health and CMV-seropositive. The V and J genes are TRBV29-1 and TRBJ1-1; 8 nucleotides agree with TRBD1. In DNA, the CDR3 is TGCAGCGTTTATGGGCAGGGGGCTCTTGAGACTGAAGCTTTCTTT. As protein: CSVYGQGALETEAFF.